This T cell receptor (beta chain) derives from a study of T cell repertoires in cytomegalovirus infection. For the study at large: Used in the study were CMV epitopes, some recently identified and HLA-C-restricted, others well-studied and HLA-B-restricted.

The CDR3 extends over 15 amino acids. Per germline, CDR1 MDHEN and CDR2 SYDVKM. Between the trimmed V and J ends, which lost 5 bases and 1 base, there was a span of 14 bases. This clonotype was seen a few times. The antigen remains unidentified. Each CDR3 protein gets one entry after TCRdb re-called the reads with MiXCR. The sample has more than 55,000 distinct CDR3 sequences, 20% seen once. Here the sequenced sample was CD8+ T cells from cultured PBMCs, taken from culture after CMV antigen stimulation. The J gene is TRBJ1-1, the V gene TRBV28; D might be TRBD1 (6 bases). The TCR sequence derives from a human donor in good health (CMV status not recorded). Some clones in this sample may be carry-over from other donors' samples. The CDR3 nucleotides are TGTGCCAGCAGTGCCCGACAGGCGCCGAACACTGAAGCTTTCTTT. Encoded protein: CASSARQAPNTEAFF.